This T cell receptor (beta chain) was observed in a study of technical replicates of blood from a handful of donors. This CDR3 region has 15 residues. V lost 3 bases to trimming and J lost 0 bases; unmatched junction nucleotides: 3. The V gene's germline CDR1 is SQVTM and CDR2 ANQGSEA. TCRdb's copy holds only in-frame clones and misses some; the assay was immunoSEQ multiplex PCR. Altogether more than 80,000 clones are present, approximately 95% being singletons, with the ten largest covering roughly 0.35%. Sequencing was performed on T cells isolated from PBMCs. This TCR was recovered from a human donor in good health. The chain uses TRBV29-1 and TRBJ2-5; the match to TRBD2 covers 11 bases. The CDR3 DNA reads TGCAGCGTTGATAGGACTAGCGGGTACCAAGAGACCCAGTACTTC. Its translation: CSVDRTSGYQETQYF.